These 25 T cell receptor beta chains came from one sample sequenced in a study of cytomegalovirus exposure and HLA in healthy donors. With 60 Vbeta and 13 Jbeta primers, the PCR was carried out. Repertoires were generated with immunoSEQ multiplex PCR, while TCRdb's copy carries only in-frame clones and drops some. Of about 150,000 clones listed, around 84% are singletons. The sample taken for sequencing was PBMCs. All receptors come from a woman aged 40 to 49 in good health and CMV-seropositive.

This chain uses TRBV2 with TRBJ1-5, with unresolved D. The length of the CDR3 is 13 residues. Looked up from germline, CDR1 is SNHLY and CDR2 is FYNNEI. The V and J ends lost 2 bases and 6 bases respectively, with 8 bases between them. In nucleotides, the CDR3 is TGTGCCAGCAGTGAAAATGTTCTTCAGCCCCAGCATTTT. It yields the protein CASSENVLQPQHF.

This chain joins TRBV5-4 and TRBJ2-1; tentative D call: TRBD2 (6 bases). The CDR3 loop spans 18 amino acids. Germline loops: CDR1 SGHNT, CDR2 YYREEE (reference sequence). Trimming stripped 4 bases from V and 0 bases from J, with 20 bases between. In DNA form, the CDR3 reads TGTGCCAGCAGCGCCCGTAGCGGACCTTCAAGCTCCTACAATGAGCAGTTCTTC. It yields the protein CASSARSGPSSSYNEQFF.

V gene TRBV19 combines with J gene TRBJ2-1; 8 positions agree with TRBD2. CDR1 is LNHDA, CDR2 SQIVND, per germline (reference sequence). The length of the CDR3 is 17 residues. V shed 0 bases and J 8 bases; nucleotides not matched to a gene: 12. The CDR3 nucleotides are TGTGCCAGTAGTATAGATCGGGTGGAGCGGGAGCTCGATGAGCAGTTCTTC. Amino acid sequence: CASSIDRVERELDEQFF. Full variable domain (rest looked up from reference TRBV19 and TRBJ2-1): DGGITQSPKYLFRKEGQNVTLSCEQNLNHDAMYWYRQDPGQGLRLIYYSQIVNDFQKGDIAEGYSVSREKKESFPLTVTSAQKNPTAFYLCASSIDRVERELDEQFFGPGTRLTVL.

The chain joins TRBV27 to TRBJ1-1; no firm D call. The CDR3 totals 14 residues. Germline CDR1 is MNHEY and CDR2 is SMNVEV (reference sequence). V lost 5 bases, J lost 5 bases, and 15 bases lay in between. As DNA, the CDR3 is TGTGCCAGCAGTAGGGTCCAGCGGGAGACTGAAGCTTTCTTT. Its translation is CASSRVQRETEAFF.

This clone was observed once. V is TRBV18 and J is TRBJ2-2, with 7 bases matching TRBD2. Germline V lookup: CDR1 KGHSH, CDR2 LQKENI. V dropped 3 bases and J dropped 3; count of bases not matched to a gene: 7. The CDR3 is made up of 16 amino acids. The DNA of the CDR3 is TGTGCCAGCTCACCCCGGGCGGGAGAGCACACCGGGGAGCTGTTTTTT. Its protein is CASSPRAGEHTGELFF.

Only a few counts were recorded for this clone. The J gene is TRBJ2-2, the V gene TRBV6-5; weak D call: TRBD2 (5 bases). V was shortened by 0 bases and J by 5 bases, with 7 bases between the two germline ends. The germline CDR1 and CDR2 sequences are MNHEY and SVGAGI. This CDR3 has 14 amino acids. This CDR3 reads CASSYSRVTGELFF. CDR3 bases: TGTGCCAGCAGTTACTCGCGGGTTACCGGGGAGCTGTTTTTT.

On this clone: The same CDR3 also results from other DNA sequences found in this sample. V and J are TRBV30 and TRBJ2-6; 8 bases are shared with TRBD1. Per germline, CDR1 GTSNPN and CDR2 SVGIG (reference sequence). Losses at the gene ends were 4 bases for V and 2 bases for J; bases not matched to a gene: 1. CDR3 length: 14 residues. The CDR3 protein is CAWKDRAGANVLTF. Here the CDR3 DNA reads TGTGCCTGGAAGGACAGGGCTGGGGCCAACGTCCTGACTTTC.

DNA for the CDR3: TGTGCCAGCAGCGTCCACTTGGACAGCAGCTCCTACAATGAGCAGTTCTTC. Its protein product is CASSVHLDSSSYNEQFF. This sequence joins TRBV4-2 and TRBJ2-1; D possibly corresponds to TRBD1 (6 bases). Trimming shortened V by 5 bases and J by 0 bases, and 17 bases separated the two germline ends. The CDR3 has 17 amino acids. Germline CDR1 LGHNA, CDR2 YNFKEQ.

The CDR3 protein is CSVSAISGNYEQYF. The CDR3 DNA reads as TGCAGCGTATCGGCGATCAGCGGGAACTACGAGCAGTACTTC. The rearrangement links TRBV29-1 to TRBJ2-7; TRBD2 matches at 7 bases. Germline lookup yields CDR1 SQVTM and CDR2 ANQGSEA. The length of the CDR3 is 14 residues. Trimming cost V 6 bases and J 3 bases; bases outside gene matches: 11.

On this clone: One junction end does not reproduce the germline sequence, and a read error may be involved. The chain combines TRBV14 with TRBJ1-1; D perhaps matches TRBD1 (5 bases). Germline CDR1 SGHDN, CDR2 FVKESK. The CDR3 is 14 amino acids. DNA of the CDR3: TGTGCCAGCAGCCAAGGGTTTTTCTCAGGGCTCATTAACTTT. Protein: CASSQGFFSGLINF.

The chain is built from TRBV7-8 and TRBJ2-2; D unresolved. Trimming cost V 5 bases and J 0 bases, with 10 bases left between them. This CDR3 region has 15 residues. Germline CDR1 is SGHVS and CDR2 is FQNEAQ. The CDR3 spells CASSRLLPNTGELFF. CDR3 sequence (DNA): TGTGCCAGCAGCCGCCTACTCCCGAACACCGGGGAGCTGTTTTTT.

The rearrangement links TRBV7-9 to TRBJ1-4, with TRBD1 matching 10 bases. The CDR3 totals 16 residues. V lost 8 bases to trimming and J lost 15 bases; unmatched junction nucleotides: 21. CDR1 and CDR2 from the germline V gene are SEHNR and FQNEAQ (reference sequence). The CDR3 here is CASGPGDRGPLAELFF. CDR3 bases: TGTGCCAGCGGGCCCGGGGACAGGGGACCTCTGGCTGAATTGTTTTTT.

This chain connects TRBV7-8 to TRBJ2-3, with D tentatively TRBD1 (5 bases). The CDR3 has 15 amino acids. CDR1 is SGHVS and CDR2 is FQNEAQ in the germline V gene. V was pared by 3 bases and J by 2 bases, with 12 bases between. The CDR3 nucleotides are TGTGCCAGCAGCTTGATTTGGGGCGCCACAGATACGCAGTATTTT. Translated, it gives CASSLIWGATDTQYF.

The DNA for the CDR3 is TGCGCCAGCAGCCCGGGACTAGCGGTCTACAATGAGCAGTTCTTC. Amino acid sequence: CASSPGLAVYNEQFF. The genes are TRBV5-1 and TRBJ2-1; TRBD2 aligns across 11 bases. Looked up from germline, CDR1 is SGHRS and CDR2 is YFSETQ. The CDR3 totals 15 residues. V lost 4 bases to trimming and J lost 3 bases; unmatched junction nucleotides: 3.

V is TRBV6-5 and J is TRBJ1-1; 8 bases line up with TRBD1. The germline V gene encodes CDR1 MNHEY and CDR2 SVGAGI. V lost 1 base, J lost 3 bases, and 4 bases stayed unmatched. The CDR3 covers 15 residues. The chain's CDR3 is CASSYLAGGYTEAFF. CDR3 bases: TGTGCCAGCAGTTACTTGGCAGGGGGCTACACTGAAGCTTTCTTT.

The rearrangement joins TRBV5-1 to TRBJ2-3; 8 bases are a match to TRBD2. CDR3 size: 15 residues. V lost 4 bases, J lost 3 bases, and 7 bases stayed unmatched. The germline V gene encodes CDR1 SGHRS and CDR2 YFSETQ. The CDR3 spells CASSTTGGRTDTQYF. DNA of the CDR3: TGCGCCAGCAGCACGACGGGGGGGAGAACAGATACGCAGTATTTT.

The chain combines TRBV19 with TRBJ1-1, with D perhaps TRBD1 (6 bases). CDR1 LNHDA and CDR2 SQIVND come from the germline V gene (reference sequence). V gave up 5 bases and J gave up 1 base, with 11 bases separating them. This CDR3 has 14 amino acids. CDR3: CASSPRTENTEAFF. The CDR3 coding sequence is TGTGCCAGTAGTCCACGGACAGAGAACACTGAAGCTTTCTTT.

The chain joins TRBV6-5 to TRBJ2-7; 8 positions agree with TRBD1. CDR1 and CDR2 from the germline V gene are MNHEY and SVGAGI. The CDR3 consists of 14 residues. J was trimmed by 1 base and V by 6 bases; bases with no gene match: 5. The CDR3 region is CASRPRGQSYEQYF. In nucleotides, the CDR3 is TGTGCCAGCAGGCCCAGGGGGCAATCCTACGAGCAGTACTTC.

This chain connects TRBV6-1 to TRBJ1-4, with D hard to call. Germline V lookup: CDR1 MNHNS, CDR2 SASEGT. The V gene lost 4 bases and the J gene lost 8 bases, with 5 bases spanning the gap. The CDR3 has 11 amino acids. Here the CDR3 reads CASSVVEKLFF. Written as DNA, the CDR3 is TGTGCCAGCAGTGTAGTGGAAAAACTGTTTTTT.

CDR3 in DNA: TGTGCCAGCAGTTTCCCAATATTACTAGCGGGAGATAACAATGAGCAGTTCTTC. Amino acids: CASSFPILLAGDNNEQFF. The V and J genes are TRBV28 and TRBJ2-1; 11 bases agree with TRBD2. Germline CDR1 reads MDHEN; CDR2 reads SYDVKM. CDR3 length equals 18 residues. Trimming at V came to 3 bases and at J to 5 bases, leaving 12 bases not matched to a gene. Together with reference TRBV28 and TRBJ2-1, the CDR3 gives the full variable domain: DVKVTQSSRYLVKRTGEKVFLECVQDMDHENMFWYRQDPGLGLRLIYFSYDVKMKEKGDIPEGYSVSREKKERFSLILESASTNQTSMYLCASSFPILLAGDNNEQFFGPGTRLTVL.

This chain uses TRBV7-9 with TRBJ2-7; 12 bases are shared with TRBD2. CDR3 size: 15 residues. Germline trimming cut 4 bases from V and 1 base from J; bases unmatched to any gene: 2. Germline assignment: CDR1 SEHNR and CDR2 FQNEAQ (reference sequence). Here the CDR3 reads CASSSSGRGSYEQYF. DNA for the CDR3: TGTGCCAGCAGCTCTAGCGGGAGGGGGTCCTACGAGCAGTACTTC.

The J gene is TRBJ2-7, the V gene TRBV11-2, with 8 positions matching TRBD2. The germline gives CDR1 SGHAT, CDR2 FQNNGV. With 1 base clipped from V and 6 bases from J, the junction kept 5 bases outside the gene matches. The CDR3 totals 14 residues. The CDR3 is CASSLAGGPGEQYF. CDR3 nucleotides: TGTGCCAGCAGCTTAGCGGGAGGGCCGGGCGAGCAGTACTTC. The whole variable domain, filled in from reference TRBV11-2 and TRBJ2-7, reads EAGVAQSPRYKIIEKRQSVAFWCNPISGHATLYWYQQILGQGPKLLIQFQNNGVVDDSQLPKDRFSAERLKGVDSTLKIQPAKLEDSAVYLCASSLAGGPGEQYFGPGTRLTVT.

This clone has a handful of counts. This rearrangement joins TRBV5-1 to TRBJ1-4; the D gene is possibly TRBD1 (5 bases). The V gene's germline CDR1 is SGHRS and CDR2 YFSETQ. This CDR3 is built from 15 residues. The germline V and J ends were trimmed by 4 bases and 0 bases, with 10 bases remaining between them. CDR3 sequence: CASSRQTATNEKLFF. CDR3 DNA sequence: TGCGCCAGCAGCAGACAGACAGCAACTAATGAAAAACTGTTTTTT.

The rearrangement uses TRBV5-1 and TRBJ1-4, with D hard to call. V dropped 4 bases and J dropped 0 bases, with 7 bases sitting between them. This CDR3 has 14 residues. The germline CDR1 and CDR2 sequences are SGHRS and YFSETQ. DNA for the CDR3: TGCGCCAGCAGCCTGAGTGCAACTAATGAAAAACTGTTTTTT. Residues: CASSLSATNEKLFF.

The gene calls are TRBV5-1 and TRBJ2-6; 12 bases match TRBD1. Per germline, CDR1 SGHRS and CDR2 YFSETQ. The ends lost 5 bases at V and 2 bases at J; junction bases unmatched: 5. CDR3 length: 17 amino acids. The CDR3 protein is CASRPGTGGTGANVLTF. CDR3 coding DNA: TGCGCCAGCAGACCCGGGACAGGGGGCACTGGGGCCAACGTCCTGACTTTC.